Below, one T cell receptor beta chain is given with its context. Antigen: not known. The sample is drawn from a study of shared clonotypes between healthy human individuals. Study outcomes and limitations: The generation probabilities recorded for non-shared clonotypes fell below those of clonotypes shared by all four donors. In having few donors, the study represented limited genetic and exposure-history diversity.

Several immunoSEQ 96-well plates shared each subset's DNA, each plate a replicate. Some clones are missing from TCRdb's copy, which holds only in-frame ones; the method was immunoSEQ multiplex PCR. This sample has 850,000 to 1,200,000 clones, with 60% to 80% found just once. The CDR3 extends over 15 amino acids. V was pared by 0 bases and J by 4 bases, with 11 bases between. Per germline, CDR1 SGHNT and CDR2 YYREEE (reference sequence). The study separated CD4+ cells into CD45RA+ naive and CD45RA-negative memory subsets. The sample comprised memory CD4+ T cells sorted from blood. Specified subset: CD45RA-negative fraction. This rearrangement joins TRBV5-4 to TRBJ2-1; D gene uncertain. The TCR originated in a man between 18 and 29 years old in good health. This CDR3 reads CASSLDPLGYNEQFF. CDR3 DNA: TGTGCCAGCAGCTTGGACCCCTTGGGATACAATGAGCAGTTCTTC. Full variable domain (rest looked up from reference TRBV5-4 and TRBJ2-1): ETGVTQSPTHLIKTRGQQVTLRCSSQSGHNTVSWYQQALGQGPQFIFQYYREEENGRGNFPPRFSGLQFPNYSSELNVNALELDDSALYLCASSLDPLGYNEQFFGPGTRLTVL.